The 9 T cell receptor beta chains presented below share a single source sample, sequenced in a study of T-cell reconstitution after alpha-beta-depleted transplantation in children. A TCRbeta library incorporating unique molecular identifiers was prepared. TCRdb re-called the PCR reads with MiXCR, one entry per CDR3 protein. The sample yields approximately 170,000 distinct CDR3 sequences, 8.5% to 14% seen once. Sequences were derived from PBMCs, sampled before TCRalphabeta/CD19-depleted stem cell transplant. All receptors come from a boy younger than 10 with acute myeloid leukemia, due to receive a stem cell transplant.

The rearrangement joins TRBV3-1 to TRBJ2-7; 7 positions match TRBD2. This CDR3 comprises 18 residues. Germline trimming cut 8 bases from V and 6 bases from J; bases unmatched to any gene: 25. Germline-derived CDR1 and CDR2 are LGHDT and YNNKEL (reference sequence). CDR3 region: CASCLLHFVGLPTLEQYF. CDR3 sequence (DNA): TGTGCCAGCTGTTTATTGCATTTTGTGGGACTACCCACACTCGAGCAGTACTTC.

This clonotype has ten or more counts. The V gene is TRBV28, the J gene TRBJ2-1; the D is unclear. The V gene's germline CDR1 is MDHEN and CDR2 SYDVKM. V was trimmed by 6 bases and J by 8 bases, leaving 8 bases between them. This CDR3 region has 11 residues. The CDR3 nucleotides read TGTGCCAGCAGCCGAGGCTATGAGCAGTTCTTC. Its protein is CASSRGYEQFF.

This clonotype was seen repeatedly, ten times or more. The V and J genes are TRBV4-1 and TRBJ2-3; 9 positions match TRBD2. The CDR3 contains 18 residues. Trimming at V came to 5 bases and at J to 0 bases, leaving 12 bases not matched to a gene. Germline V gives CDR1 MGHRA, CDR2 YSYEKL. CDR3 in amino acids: CASSEVPPLAGSTDTQYF. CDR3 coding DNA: TGCGCCAGCAGCGAAGTTCCCCCCCTAGCGGGAAGCACAGATACGCAGTATTTT.

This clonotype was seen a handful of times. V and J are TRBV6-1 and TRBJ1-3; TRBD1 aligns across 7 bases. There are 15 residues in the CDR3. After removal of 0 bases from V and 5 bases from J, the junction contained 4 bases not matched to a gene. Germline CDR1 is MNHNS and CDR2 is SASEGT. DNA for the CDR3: TGTGCCAGCAGTGAAGCCAGGACAGGCCGAAACACCATATATTTT. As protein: CASSEARTGRNTIYF.

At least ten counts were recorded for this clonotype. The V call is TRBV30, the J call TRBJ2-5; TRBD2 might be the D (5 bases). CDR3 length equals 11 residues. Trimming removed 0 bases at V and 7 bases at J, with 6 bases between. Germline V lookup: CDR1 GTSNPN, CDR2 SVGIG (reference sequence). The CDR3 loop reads CAWSVSGTQYF. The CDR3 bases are TGTGCCTGGAGTGTAAGCGGGACCCAGTACTTC.

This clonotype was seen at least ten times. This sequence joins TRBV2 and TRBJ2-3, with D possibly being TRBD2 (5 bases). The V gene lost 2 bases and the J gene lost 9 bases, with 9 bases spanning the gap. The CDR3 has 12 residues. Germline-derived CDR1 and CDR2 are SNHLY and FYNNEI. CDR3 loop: CASSEIRGTQYF. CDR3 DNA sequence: TGTGCCAGCAGTGAAATCCGCGGGACGCAGTATTTT.

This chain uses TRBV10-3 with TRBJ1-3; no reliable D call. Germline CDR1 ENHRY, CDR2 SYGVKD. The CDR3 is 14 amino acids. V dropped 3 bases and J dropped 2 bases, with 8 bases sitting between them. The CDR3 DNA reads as TGTGCCATCAGTGAAATGCCAGCTGGAAACACCATATATTTT. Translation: CAISEMPAGNTIYF.

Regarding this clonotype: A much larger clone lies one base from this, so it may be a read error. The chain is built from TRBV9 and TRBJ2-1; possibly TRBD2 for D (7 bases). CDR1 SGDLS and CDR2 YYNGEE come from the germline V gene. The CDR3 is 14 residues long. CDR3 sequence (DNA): TGTGCCAGCAGCATTGGGGGGGGCTTAGATGATCAGTTCTTC. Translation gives CASSIGGGLDDQFF. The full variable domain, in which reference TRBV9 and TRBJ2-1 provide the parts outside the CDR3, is DSGVTQTPKHLITATGQRVTLRCSPRSGDLSVYWYQQSLDQGLQFLIQYYNGEERAKGNILERFSAQQFPDLHSELNLSSLELGDSALYFCASSIGGGLDDQFFGPGTRLTVL.

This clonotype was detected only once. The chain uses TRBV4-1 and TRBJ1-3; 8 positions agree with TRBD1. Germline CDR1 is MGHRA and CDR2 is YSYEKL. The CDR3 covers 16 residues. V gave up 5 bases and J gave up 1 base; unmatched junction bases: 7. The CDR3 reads CASSSTGAGSGNTIYF. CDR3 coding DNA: TGCGCCAGCAGCTCGACAGGGGCTGGGTCTGGAAACACCATATATTTT.